This TCR beta chain was retrieved from a study of identical twins. From germline, CDR1 is SGHNT and CDR2 YENEEA. The CDR3 extends over 15 amino acids. The germline V and J ends were trimmed by 5 bases and 8 bases, with 19 bases remaining between them. This clonotype was observed a few times. Its antigen is currently unknown. TCRdb reanalysed the 5' RACE reads using MiXCR and keeps one entry per CDR3 protein. Of about 660,000 distinct CDR3 sequences in the sample, roughly 8% were seen once. Notes on the study in general: Monozygotic twin pairs showed more out-of-frame TCR alpha sharing than models estimated. The study based its conclusions on cross-sectional statistical analysis and did not follow the same donors. Whereas memory repertoires showed no such difference, abundant cord blood beta clonotypes carried fewer insertions. Researchers caution that invariant MAIT and iNKT cells could partly confound zero-insertion analyses.

These data are also associated with another study on yellow fever vaccine responses in identical twins.

The chain uses TRBV11-3 and TRBJ2-1, with D perhaps TRBD2 (6 bases). Sequences were obtained from PBMCs. This clonotype was obtained from a woman under 30 in good health. CDR3 in DNA: TGTGCCAGCAGCCAAGGGTCGGGGGATCTCCATGAGCAGTTCTTC. As protein: CASSQGSGDLHEQFF.